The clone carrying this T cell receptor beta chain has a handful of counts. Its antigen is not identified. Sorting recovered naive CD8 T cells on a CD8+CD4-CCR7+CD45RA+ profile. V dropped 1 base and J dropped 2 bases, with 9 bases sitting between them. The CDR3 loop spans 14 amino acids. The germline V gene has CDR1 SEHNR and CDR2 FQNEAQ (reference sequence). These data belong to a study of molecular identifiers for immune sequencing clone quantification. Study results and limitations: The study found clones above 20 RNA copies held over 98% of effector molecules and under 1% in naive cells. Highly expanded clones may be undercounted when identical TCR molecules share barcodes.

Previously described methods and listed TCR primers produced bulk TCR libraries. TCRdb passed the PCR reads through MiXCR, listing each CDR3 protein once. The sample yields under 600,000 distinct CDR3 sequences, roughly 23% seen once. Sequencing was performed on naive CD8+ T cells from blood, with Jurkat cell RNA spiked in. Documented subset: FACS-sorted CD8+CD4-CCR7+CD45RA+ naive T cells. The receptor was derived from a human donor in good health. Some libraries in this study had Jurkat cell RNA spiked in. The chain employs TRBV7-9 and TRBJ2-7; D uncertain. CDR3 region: CASSLVEGTYEQYF. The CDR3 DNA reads TGTGCCAGCAGCTTAGTGGAAGGGACCTACGAGCAGTACTTC.